This T cell receptor (beta chain) was captured by sequencing in a study of blood T cell repertoires in COVID-19 (dated by TCRdb to 2019 to 2021). For the wider study: Collaborator samples came from the United States, Italy and Spain and covered acute and convalescent phases of COVID-19. The material from the prospective study consisted of cDNA or gDNA derived from T cells, B-cell-depleted T cells, or PBMCs. The sample metadata nearly always contained a de-identified subject ID, COVID-19 status, age in years and sex. HLA class I and class II types, where available, came from metadata supplied by the sample provider rather than from assay-based typing. Samples were obtained from the ongoing ImmuneRACE study (first 160 participants) and from over 1,000 subjects provided by 6 global collaborators. The repertoires were made available in a free public database intended to serve as a resource for research on the immune response to SARS-CoV-2. Deeply sampled blood TCRbeta repertoires from subjects exposed to, actively infected with, or recovered from COVID-19 were included in the dataset.

Trimming costs V 5 bases and J 9 bases, and their ends lie 19 bases apart. The germline V gene encodes CDR1 MNHEY and CDR2 SVGEGT. From the cysteine up to the phenylalanine, the CDR3 has a length of 14 residues. CDR3 DNA only is kept here, 42 bases in frame from base 1. About this clone itself: It has no known antigen specificity. One base away there is no much larger clone; base qualities are not given.

Study-wide conclusions, independent of this receptor: Clinical and demographic metadata were provided uncurated, with the amount varying by source and participant.

Collaborating institutions collected whole blood in K2EDTA tubes following their own protocols. Collaborator samples were shipped for TCRbeta analysis as frozen whole blood, isolated PBMCs, or DNA extracted from either sample type. TCRbeta CDR3 regions were amplified from genomic DNA using the immunoSEQ Assay, a bias-controlled multiplex PCR. From the authors' description of their analysis: The number of nucleated cells in each sample was estimated by amplification of reference gene primers within the assay. Sequence reads were collapsed and filtered to measure the absolute abundance of every unique TCRbeta CDR3 rearrangement. For each sample, productive Simpson clonality was calculated by taking the square root of Simpson's diversity index across productive rearrangements. TCRdb limited this immuneACCESS table to in-frame rearrangements with V and J called. A share of clones is missing; checked studies link under half to unresolved V genes, and the rest is unexplained. Clone size and V and J calls were adopted from that table, with D and trimming inferred from the DNA. The sample table records more than 95,000 clones; 82% of these occur just once. The leading ten clones occupy around a sixth of the sample.

The sequenced sample consisted of peripheral blood. This chain is built from TRBV6-2 or TRBV6-3 and TRBJ2-5; the D gene cannot be resolved reliably. The TCR originated in a man aged 80 or over with acute or convalescent COVID-19. The CDR3 protein is CASSLFAASEAQYF. The nucleotides are TGTGCCAGCAGTCTCTTTGCGGCGTCTGAGGCCCAGTACTTC.